What follows are 11 T cell receptor beta chains derived from one specimen sequenced in a study of response to subunit inactivated influenza vaccine. TCRdb independently ran MiXCR on the RT-PCR reads; one entry per CDR3 protein. The data contain 400,000 to 650,000 distinct CDR3 sequences, under 8.5% of them seen just once; the ten biggest clones take up around 14%. Sequenced material: PBMCs from blood, taken roughly 24 months after vaccination. All receptors come from a man aged 45 to 70 who received an inactivated influenza vaccine.

This clonotype has at least ten counts. This rearrangement joins TRBV4-1 to TRBJ2-2, with 7 bases matching TRBD2. Germline V gene sequence: CDR1 MGHRA, CDR2 YSYEKL. The CDR3 spans 16 residues. V dropped 5 bases and J dropped 4; count of bases not matched to a gene: 10. This CDR3 reads CASSRRSGESTGELFF. The CDR3 DNA reads as TGCGCCAGCAGCAGACGGAGCGGGGAGAGCACCGGGGAGCTGTTTTTT.

This clonotype was counted ten times or more. This chain links TRBV5-1 with TRBJ2-1, with D possibly TRBD2 on 6 matching bases. The CDR3 is made up of 14 amino acids. CDR1 and CDR2 from the germline V gene are SGHRS and YFSETQ. V lost 4 bases, J lost 2 bases, and 10 bases lay in between. The CDR3 spells CASSLSGTYNEQFF. In nucleotides, the CDR3 is TGCGCCAGCAGCCTTAGCGGTACCTACAATGAGCAGTTCTTC.

This clonotype was observed a handful of times. The chain has TRBV20-1 and TRBJ2-7, with D perhaps matching TRBD1 (6 bases). Deletions cut 4 bases from V and 2 bases from J, with 18 bases between. CDR1 is DFQATT and CDR2 is SNEGSKA in the germline V gene (reference sequence). The CDR3 extends over 15 amino acids. CDR3 DNA: TGCAGTGCTATCCCACTGCCGGGGACAACCTACGAGCAGTACTTC. It is translated as CSAIPLPGTTYEQYF.

The CDR3 loop reads CASSIRQGAYNEQFF. For the CDR3, the DNA is TGTGCCAGCAGCATCCGACAGGGGGCCTACAATGAGCAGTTCTTC. The rearrangement links TRBV5-5 to TRBJ2-1; 9 bases fit TRBD1. This CDR3 spans 15 amino acids. Trimming removed 4 bases from V and 2 bases from J; junction bases left unmatched: 4. Germline V CDR1 and CDR2: SGHKS, YYEKEE (reference sequence).

This clonotype was recorded a few times. The genes are TRBV2 and TRBJ2-7; a possible D gene is TRBD1 (5 bases). Trimming shortened V by 7 bases and J by 5 bases, and 18 bases separated the two germline ends. CDR3 length: 14 residues. The germline V gene encodes CDR1 SNHLY and CDR2 FYNNEI. The CDR3 protein is CASNLVQGSHEQYF. In nucleotides, the CDR3 is TGTGCCAGCAATTTGGTTCAGGGTTCTCACGAGCAGTACTTC.

This clonotype was seen repeatedly, ten times or more. This chain links TRBV23-1 with TRBJ2-2; D call uncertain. TRBV23-1 is annotated as an ORF whose role is uncertain. Trimming removed 9 bases from V and 7 bases from J, with 6 bases in between. The CDR3 is made up of 10 amino acids. The chain's CDR3 is CARRNGELFF. The CDR3 nucleotides read TGCGCCAGACGGAACGGGGAGCTGTTTTTT.

This clonotype has ten or more counts. The chain is built from TRBV12-3 or TRBV12-4 and TRBJ2-1; 8 bases are shared with TRBD2. There are 16 residues in the CDR3. V gave up 6 bases and J gave up 3 bases; unmatched junction bases: 10. The CDR3, as DNA: TGTGCCAGCAGCCGGACTAGCCCAAACTACTACAATGAGCAGTTCTTC. This codes for CASSRTSPNYYNEQFF.

CDR3 residues: CAISEGANEQYF. The CDR3 region has the DNA TGTGCCATCAGCGAAGGGGCTAACGAGCAGTACTTC. V usage is TRBV10-3 and J usage is TRBJ2-7; tentatively, D is TRBD1 (5 bases). Germline V CDR1 and CDR2: ENHRY, SYGVKD. Trimming stripped 6 bases from V and 5 bases from J, with 11 bases between. This CDR3 has 12 residues.

The V gene is TRBV27, the J gene TRBJ1-1; no reliable D call. V gave up 6 bases and J gave up 0 bases, with 8 bases separating them. The length of the CDR3 is 13 residues. Per the germline V gene, CDR1 is MNHEY and CDR2 is SMNVEV (reference sequence). CDR3 amino acids: CASRSFMNTEAFF. The CDR3 nucleotides are TGTGCCAGCAGGAGTTTCATGAACACTGAAGCTTTCTTT.

This clonotype showed up just a few times. The chain carries TRBV12-3 or TRBV12-4 and TRBJ2-5, with 7 positions matching TRBD1. The CDR3 runs to 13 residues. The ends lost 6 bases at V and 5 bases at J; junction bases unmatched: 6. The CDR3 loop is CASRDRNSETQYF. Written as DNA, the CDR3 is TGTGCCAGCAGGGACAGGAATAGCGAGACCCAGTACTTC.

This clonotype was recorded at least ten times. This chain uses TRBV3-1 with TRBJ1-1; a weak D match, TRBD1 (5 bases). V was trimmed by 4 bases and J by 4 bases, leaving 13 bases between them. The CDR3 sequence is 14 residues long. CDR1 and CDR2 from the germline V gene are LGHDT and YNNKEL (reference sequence). The CDR3 nucleotides are TGTGCCAGCAGCCGCGGGACGGGGCCCACTGAAGCTTTCTTT. Its translation: CASSRGTGPTEAFF.